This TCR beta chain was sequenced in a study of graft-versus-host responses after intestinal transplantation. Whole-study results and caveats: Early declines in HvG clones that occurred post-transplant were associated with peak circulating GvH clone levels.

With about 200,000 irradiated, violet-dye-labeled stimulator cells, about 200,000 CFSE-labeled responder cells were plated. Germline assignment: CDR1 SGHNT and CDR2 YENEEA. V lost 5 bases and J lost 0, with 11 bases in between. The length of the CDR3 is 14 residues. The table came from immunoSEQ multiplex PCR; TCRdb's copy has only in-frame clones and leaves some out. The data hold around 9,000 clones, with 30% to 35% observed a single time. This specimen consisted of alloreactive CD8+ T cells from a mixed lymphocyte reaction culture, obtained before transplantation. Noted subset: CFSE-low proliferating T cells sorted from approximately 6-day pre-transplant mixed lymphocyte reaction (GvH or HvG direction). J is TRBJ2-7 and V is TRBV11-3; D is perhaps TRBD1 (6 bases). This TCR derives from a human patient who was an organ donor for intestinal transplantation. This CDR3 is CASSPQGFSYEQYF. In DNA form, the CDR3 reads TGTGCCAGCAGCCCCCAGGGGTTCTCCTACGAGCAGTACTTC. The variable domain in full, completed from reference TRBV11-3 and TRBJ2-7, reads EAGVVQSPRYKIIEKKQPVAFWCNPISGHNTLYWYLQNLGQGPELLIRYENEEAVDDSQLPKDRFSAERLKGVDSTLKIQPAELGDSAVYLCASSPQGFSYEQYFGPGTRLTVT.